The 20 T cell receptor beta chains below all came from one sample that was sequenced in a study of post-analysis software for immune sequencing data. No antigen is known for these receptors. Broader study findings: A few TRBV segments (TRBV5-6, TRBV5-1 and TRBV20-1 among them) occurred more frequently in patients than in controls.

Researchers reported that TCR beta cDNA libraries carried unique molecular identifiers. One entry per CDR3 protein results from TCRdb running MiXCR on the PCR reads. The sample carries around 500,000 distinct CDR3 sequences, roughly 34% recorded once. Material: blood. The receptors were sampled from a girl younger than 18 with multiple sclerosis.

V and J are TRBV6-2 or TRBV6-3 and TRBJ2-3; D not resolved. CDR3 length: 15 amino acids. Trimming removed 7 bases at V and 0 bases at J, with 14 bases between. CDR1 MNHEY and CDR2 SVGEGT come from the germline V gene. For the CDR3, the DNA is TGTGCCAGCACAAAGGAAGTGTTTAGCACAGATACGCAGTATTTT. Amino acid sequence: CASTKEVFSTDTQYF.

This clonotype showed up just a few times. The chain has TRBV7-2 and TRBJ1-5; D gene ambiguous. CDR1 is SGHTA, CDR2 FQGNSA, per germline. CDR3 size: 14 residues. Between the trimmed V and J ends, which lost 3 bases and 8 bases, there was a span of 14 bases. The DNA of the CDR3 is TGTGCCAGCAGCTTTGGTCACATACGGAAGCCCCAGCATTTT. Translation gives CASSFGHIRKPQHF.

V gene TRBV6-4 combines with J gene TRBJ1-1; possibly TRBD1 for D (6 bases). The V gene lost 7 bases and the J gene lost 4 bases, with 16 bases spanning the gap. CDR1 MRHNA and CDR2 SNTAGT come from the germline V gene. This CDR3 is built from 14 residues. CDR3 region: CASTQQGGSTEAFF. Here the CDR3 DNA reads TGTGCCAGCACCCAACAGGGAGGGAGCACTGAAGCTTTCTTT.

This clonotype has just a few counts. The V call is TRBV5-8, the J call TRBJ1-4; D is perhaps TRBD1 (5 bases). This CDR3 is built from 14 residues. V lost 7 bases to trimming and J lost 5 bases, with 15 bases between them. Germline V gene lookup returns CDR1 SGHTS and CDR2 YDEGEE. CDR3 nucleotide sequence: TGTGCCAGCCCTAGGGACGGAACCAATGAAAAACTGTTTTTT. This encodes CASPRDGTNEKLFF.

This chain joins TRBV4-1 and TRBJ2-5; D is perhaps TRBD1 or TRBD2 (6 bases each). CDR3 size: 21 residues. Between the trimmed V and J ends, which lost 3 bases and 2 bases, there was a span of 31 bases. Looked up from germline, CDR1 is MGHRA and CDR2 is YSYEKL. The CDR3 nucleotides are TGCGCCAGCAGCCAGTATCGGCCTAGCGAGGGGGACGGACTTACTCAAGAGACCCAGTACTTC. This gives the protein CASSQYRPSEGDGLTQETQYF.

There are a few counts of this clonotype. The rearrangement links TRBV7-9 to TRBJ1-2; D is unresolved. The germline CDR1 and CDR2 sequences are SEHNR and FQNEAQ (reference sequence). V was trimmed by 2 bases and J by 2 bases, leaving 9 bases between them. The CDR3 spans 14 residues. The CDR3 protein is CASSLSRSNYGYTF. The DNA for the CDR3 is TGTGCCAGCAGCTTATCTCGCAGCAACTATGGCTACACCTTC. The full variable domain, rest sourced from reference TRBV7-9 and TRBJ1-2, is DTGVSQNPRHKITKRGQNVTFRCDPISEHNRLYWYRQTLGQGPEFLTYFQNEAQLEKSRLLSDRFSAERPKGSFSTLEIQRTEQGDSAMYLCASSLSRSNYGYTFGSGTRLTVV.

V is TRBV9 and J is TRBJ1-2; 7 bases match TRBD1. Germline CDR1 reads SGDLS; CDR2 reads YYNGEE. The CDR3 runs 14 residues. V lost 10 bases, J lost 0 bases, and 9 bases stayed unmatched. CDR3 loop: CAGKGGQPNYGYTF. CDR3 DNA sequence: TGTGCCGGCAAAGGGGGACAGCCTAACTATGGCTACACCTTC. The complete variable domain, with remaining parts taken from reference TRBV9 and TRBJ1-2, reads DSGVTQTPKHLITATGQRVTLRCSPRSGDLSVYWYQQSLDQGLQFLIQYYNGEERAKGNILERFSAQQFPDLHSELNLSSLELGDSALYFCAGKGGQPNYGYTFGSGTRLTVV.

The table lists this clonotype with a few counts. V usage is TRBV6-5 and J usage is TRBJ2-6, with a weak D call TRBD2 (7 bases). Per germline, CDR1 MNHEY and CDR2 SVGAGI. V was trimmed by 5 bases and J by 0 bases, leaving 11 bases between them. CDR3 length: 16 residues. CDR3 in amino acids: CASSRGGHSGANVLTF. The CDR3 DNA follows: TGTGCCAGCAGTAGGGGGGGTCACTCTGGGGCCAACGTCCTGACTTTC.

The chain combines TRBV18 with TRBJ2-3; 10 bases line up with TRBD2. Germline lookup yields CDR1 KGHSH and CDR2 LQKENI. V trimming: 1 base; J trimming: 2 bases; junction bases outside the gene matches: 6. CDR3 length: 17 amino acids. DNA for the CDR3: TGTGCCAGCTCACCACTTAGAGCGGGGGGGAACACAGATACGCAGTATTTT. This translates into CASSPLRAGGNTDTQYF.

The table lists this clonotype with a count of one. The chain uses TRBV5-1 and TRBJ2-1, with D possibly TRBD2 on 7 matching bases. This CDR3 contains 15 residues. Germline CDR1 is SGHRS and CDR2 is YFSETQ. V was shortened by 0 bases and J by 7 bases, with 14 bases between the two germline ends. The CDR3 spells CASSLARGGGNEQFF. The CDR3 bases are TGCGCCAGCAGCTTGGCTAGGGGGGGTGGGAATGAGCAGTTCTTC.

The table lists this clonotype with a count of one. This sequence joins TRBV5-1 and TRBJ1-1; D unresolved. The germline CDR1 and CDR2 sequences are SGHRS and YFSETQ. The CDR3 runs to 13 residues. Between the trimmed V and J ends, which lost 1 base and 1 base, there was a span of 5 bases. CDR3 residues: CASSLYPNTEAFF. In nucleotides, the CDR3 is TGCGCCAGCAGCTTGTACCCGAACACTGAAGCTTTCTTT.

The J gene is TRBJ1-1, the V gene TRBV5-1, with a tentative D call TRBD1 (5 bases). The CDR3 length is 17 residues. V lost 1 base and J 0 bases, leaving 16 bases between the germline ends. Germline assignment: CDR1 SGHRS and CDR2 YFSETQ. The DNA of the CDR3 is TGCGCCAGCAGCTTGCGTCTCGGGGGGTCAATGAACACTGAAGCTTTCTTT. Residues: CASSLRLGGSMNTEAFF.

V usage is TRBV27 and J usage is TRBJ1-2; 7 nucleotides match TRBD1. Germline V gene sequence: CDR1 MNHEY, CDR2 SMNVEV (reference sequence). Trimming removed 4 bases from V and 2 bases from J; junction bases left unmatched: 7. The CDR3 sequence is 15 residues long. CDR3 sequence reads: CASSSTGTVNYGYTF. CDR3 DNA sequence: TGTGCCAGCAGTTCAACCGGGACAGTCAACTATGGCTACACCTTC.

This clonotype has a handful of counts. The J gene is TRBJ1-1, the V gene TRBV20-1, with 10 bases identical to TRBD1. J gave up 3 bases and V 5 bases, and 6 bases lay outside the gene matches. The CDR3 runs 14 residues. CDR1 and CDR2 from the germline V gene are DFQATT and SNEGSKA (reference sequence). CDR3 region: CSAQPGTGDTEAFF. Here the CDR3 DNA reads TGCAGTGCTCAACCCGGGACAGGGGACACTGAAGCTTTCTTT.

This clonotype was detected a few times. This chain links TRBV6-1 with TRBJ2-2, with 13 bases lining up with TRBD2. V was clipped by 10 bases and J by 5 bases; unmatched bases: 4. This CDR3 comprises 14 residues. Germline V gene lookup returns CDR1 MNHNS and CDR2 SASEGT. CDR3 sequence (DNA): TGTGCCATGGGGACTAGCGGGGATACCGGGGAGCTGTTTTTT. It translates to CAMGTSGDTGELFF.

This sequence joins TRBV7-3 and TRBJ2-3; 7 nucleotides agree with TRBD2. The V and J ends lost 5 bases and 6 bases, in that order; junction bases with no gene match: 23. Germline-derived CDR1 and CDR2 are SGHTA and FQGTGA. The CDR3 has 19 residues. The CDR3 DNA sequence: TGTGCCAGCAGCCTGGGAGGGCCCGCCCTACAAATTTTTTCGGATACGCAGTATTTT. This sequence encodes CASSLGGPALQIFSDTQYF.

This clonotype was seen only a few times. This may arise from a read error, as a much more abundant clone is one base away. This sequence joins TRBV7-9 and TRBJ2-4, with a tentative D call TRBD2 (6 bases). The last part of the DNA fits TRBJ2-5 better; the J call may be wrong. Per the germline V gene, CDR1 is SEHNR and CDR2 is FQNEAQ (reference sequence). CDR3 length equals 15 residues. CDR3 sequence: CASSLLARVGETQYF. The CDR3 DNA is TGTGCCAGCAGCTTACTAGCGAGGGTCGGGGAGACCCAGTACTTC.

The V call is TRBV7-2, the J call TRBJ1-1; the match to TRBD1 covers 8 bases. The trim removed 1 base at V and 5 bases at J, leaving 12 bases unmatched. CDR3 length equals 17 residues. Germline V gene sequence: CDR1 SGHTA, CDR2 FQGNSA. The CDR3 DNA is TGTGCCAGCAGCTTAGATTGGACAGGGCTGGGGAGTACTGAAGCTTTCTTT. Amino acids: CASSLDWTGLGSTEAFF.

This clonotype occurred a few times. The genes are TRBV3-1 and TRBJ2-7, with 7 bases identical to TRBD1. This CDR3 is built from 15 residues. After removal of 1 base from V and 8 bases from J, the junction contained 11 bases not matched to a gene. Germline V gene sequence: CDR1 LGHDT, CDR2 YNNKEL (reference sequence). CDR3 loop: CASSQGQGALSKQYF. CDR3 DNA: TGTGCCAGCAGCCAAGGACAGGGCGCCCTCTCTAAGCAGTACTTC.

The chain carries TRBV27 and TRBJ2-5; weak D call: TRBD2 (5 bases). The germline CDR1 and CDR2 sequences are MNHEY and SMNVEV (reference sequence). V shed 7 bases and J shed 4 bases, with 19 bases lying between them. CDR3 length equals 15 residues. CDR3 in amino acids: CASTTGVGEGETQYF. The CDR3 DNA is TGTGCCAGCACAACCGGTGTCGGGGAAGGAGAGACCCAGTACTTC.